This TCR beta chain was obtained from a study of T cell responses to AZD1222 COVID-19 vaccine. Notes on this clone: Its cognate antigen is unknown. Sequence at one end of the junction differs from germline and may be a read error.

Clones were sequenced by immunoSEQ multiplex PCR, and TCRdb holds only the in-frame ones, with some missing. Here the sample spans about 88,000 clones, roughly 89% being singletons. CDR1 is SNHLY and CDR2 is FYNNEI in the germline V gene. This CDR3 has 14 amino acids. Study conclusions and caveats: Sampling captured repertoires only after the peak T cell response. A reported finding is that nearly half of spike-specific TCRs target unmutated variant regions. Seropositive at baseline were only five or six AZD1222 recipients. Regions 160-218 and 743-854 dominated among vaccine-associated CD4 TCRs spanning spike.

The sample consisted of peripheral blood, taken on day 0 of AZD1222 vaccination. The V call is TRBV2, the J call TRBJ2-7; no clear D gene. The sequence was collected from an adult in good health. The CDR3 sequence: CASREAGYNYEQYF. Here the CDR3 DNA reads TGTGCCAGCAGAGAAGCCGGGTATAACTACGAGCAGTACTTC.